The rows below give T cell receptor beta chains drawn from one sample of a study of cytomegalovirus exposure and HLA in healthy donors. Using immunoSEQ multiplex PCR, the repertoire was profiled, and TCRdb retains in-frame clones only, with some absent. The data contain 180,000 or so clones, 80% to 85% of them seen just once; the ten biggest clones take up approximately 6.5%. The specimen sequenced was PBMCs. The source of these receptors is a woman aged 45-59 years in good health and CMV-seropositive. Each CDR3 is given with its conserved first and last residue. The order of the fields is V gene, clone size, J gene, D gene, CDR3 DNA, CDR3 protein. D genes are given only for firm matches. Expanded clones get a size class; other rows say once, few or many, or leave the size out.

TRBV5-6	once	TRBJ1-2	TRBD1	TGTGCCAGCAGCACCCGGGACAGGCCGACCTGGGGCTACACCTTC	CASSTRDRPTWGYTF
TRBV29-1	-	TRBJ1-4	-	TGCAGCGTTGAGGGGTCAGGGAATGAAAAACTGTTTTTT	CSVEGSGNEKLFF
TRBV19	-	TRBJ1-2	TRBD1	TGTGCCAGTAGTATCCAGACAGGGGACTATGGCTACACCTTC	CASSIQTGDYGYTF
TRBV6-5	-	TRBJ2-7	TRBD2	TGTGCCAGCAGTTACTCTACGGCTAGCGGGGCCTTAGAGCAGTACTTC	CASSYSTASGALEQYF
TRBV15	-	TRBJ2-7	-	TGTGCCACCAGCAGACCTTCCTACGAGCAGTACTTC	CATSRPSYEQYF
TRBV13	-	TRBJ2-1	TRBD2	TGTGCCAGCAGCCCCCCCCTCTTCGCGGGGGGCCACAATGAGCAGTTCTTC	CASSPPLFAGGHNEQFF
TRBV5-1	-	TRBJ2-7	TRBD2	TGCGCCAGCAGCACCCTAGCGGGGGGCTCCTACGAGCAGTACTTC	CASSTLAGGSYEQYF
TRBV28	-	TRBJ1-2	TRBD1	TGTGCCAGCAGTGCCCAGGGGGCGTATGGCTACACCTTC	CASSAQGAYGYTF
TRBV6-6	-	TRBJ1-5	TRBD1	TGTGCCAGCAGCCTCGACAGGGGGCGACAGCCCCAGCATTTT	CASSLDRGRQPQHF
TRBV2	-	TRBJ2-7	TRBD1	TGTGCCAGCAGTGAAAACCGGGACAGGGGGATGTACGAGCAGTACTTC	CASSENRDRGMYEQYF
TRBV7-2	-	TRBJ2-1	-	TGTGCCAGCAGCTTAGTCCGGTACAATGAGCAGTTCTTC	CASSLVRYNEQFF
TRBV21-1	-	TRBJ2-3	-	TGTGCCAGCAGCAAAGGACGGAGTTATGCGGGGGCAGATACGCAGTATTTT	CASSKGRSYAGADTQYF
TRBV18	-	TRBJ2-2	-	TGTGCCAGCTCGCGGCTAGAGGAGAACACCGGGGAGCTGTTTTTT	CASSRLEENTGELFF
TRBV27	-	TRBJ2-5	TRBD1	TGTGCCACCATGGCGGGACAGGGGTGGGAGCAGTACTTC	CATMAGQGWEQYF
TRBV29-1	-	TRBJ2-5	-	TGCAGTAGCTCGGAGAGCGAGGAGACCCAGTACTTC	CSSSESEETQYF
TRBV6-6	-	TRBJ2-5	TRBD1	TGTGCCAGCACCCCACAGGGGGTACGGGAGACCCAGTACTTC	CASTPQGVRETQYF